Below, 15 T cell receptor beta chains from the same sample are listed, as sequenced in a study of CD8+ T cells in alopecia areata. RNA, once extracted, was reverse transcribed into cDNA for use as the sequencing template. Only in-frame clones appear in the TCRdb table, and some are missing; sequencing was by immunoSEQ multiplex PCR. Here the sample spans some 110,000 clones, about 61% being singletons. Sequencing was performed on CD4+ T cells sorted from blood. These receptors originate from a human donor in good health.

This clone has only a few counts. The chain uses TRBV7-9 and TRBJ2-5; D remains ambiguous. Germline CDR1 is SEHNR and CDR2 is FQNEAQ (reference sequence). Trimming pared 5 bases from V and 5 bases from J, leaving 12 bases between. This CDR3 is built from 13 residues. The CDR3 DNA reads as TGTGCCAGCAGCACTCCTCCCCAGGAGACCCAGTACTTC. Its translation is CASSTPPQETQYF.

This clone was seen only a few times. CDR3 coding DNA: TGTGCCAGCAAAGACAGACTGAACACTGAAGCTTTCTTT. Translated: CASKDRLNTEAFF. The rearrangement uses TRBV2 and TRBJ1-1; tentatively, D is TRBD1 (5 bases). Germline CDR1 is SNHLY and CDR2 is FYNNEI. Trimming cost V 7 bases and J 0 bases, with 9 bases left between them. The CDR3 is 13 residues long.

V is TRBV9 and J is TRBJ2-2; TRBD1 might be the D (5 bases). Trimming removed 1 base at V and 5 bases at J, with 6 bases between. Germline V gene lookup returns CDR1 SGDLS and CDR2 YYNGEE. This CDR3 has 13 amino acids. The CDR3 nucleotides are TGTGCCAGCAGCGTACAGGGTACCGGGGAGCTGTTTTTT. Amino acids: CASSVQGTGELFF.

The chain couples TRBV9 to TRBJ2-2; D unclear. Germline CDR1 reads SGDLS; CDR2 reads YYNGEE. The CDR3 runs to 15 residues. The ends were cut back, 0 bases at V and 5 bases at J, with 11 bases in the middle. The CDR3 DNA sequence: TGTGCCAGCAGCGTAGATGGTGCGTCGACCGGGGAGCTGTTTTTT. Amino acid sequence: CASSVDGASTGELFF.

The chain links TRBV7-2 to TRBJ1-2; 7 bases agree with TRBD1. The junction had 9 bases not matched to a gene; V was cut back by 5 bases and J by 6 bases. CDR3 length: 14 residues. Germline V gives CDR1 SGHTA, CDR2 FQGNSA. The CDR3 sequence: CASSPYEQGDGYTF. In DNA, the CDR3 is TGTGCCAGCAGCCCCTATGAGCAGGGGGATGGCTACACCTTC.

V and J are TRBV27 and TRBJ1-2; TRBD1 matches at 9 bases. V was pared by 5 bases and J by 3 bases, with 7 bases of the junction left unmatched. Germline-derived CDR1 and CDR2 are MNHEY and SMNVEV (reference sequence). The CDR3 has 15 amino acids. The CDR3 nucleotides are TGTGCCAGCAGTCCCAGTACAGGGGGCGACTATGGCTACACCTTC. Amino acids: CASSPSTGGDYGYTF.

This rearrangement joins TRBV28 to TRBJ2-1, with TRBD1 matching 7 bases. This CDR3 contains 14 residues. In germline, CDR1 is MDHEN, CDR2 SYDVKM. J lost 8 bases, V lost 7 bases, and 11 bases had no gene match. In nucleotides, the CDR3 is TGTGCCAGCACCCGGAGAGGGGGCGGATATGAGCAGTTCTTC. Its translation: CASTRRGGGYEQFF. Based on the CDR3 plus reference TRBV28 and TRBJ2-1, the full variable domain is DVKVTQSSRYLVKRTGEKVFLECVQDMDHENMFWYRQDPGLGLRLIYFSYDVKMKEKGDIPEGYSVSREKKERFSLILESASTNQTSMYLCASTRRGGGYEQFFGPGTRLTVL.

CDR3 coding DNA: TGCAGTGCAGGGGGCTACACCTTC. Amino acid sequence: CSAGGYTF. The V and J genes are TRBV20-1 and TRBJ1-2; D is unclear. Between the trimmed V and J ends, which lost 6 bases and 8 bases, there was a span of 4 bases. Germline V lookup: CDR1 DFQATT, CDR2 SNEGSKA (reference sequence). The CDR3 spans 8 residues.

This sequence joins TRBV4-1 and TRBJ2-3; the match to TRBD2 covers 8 bases. Trimming removed 0 bases from V and 2 bases from J; junction bases left unmatched: 7. Germline CDR1 is MGHRA and CDR2 is YSYEKL. This CDR3 is built from 17 residues. CDR3 sequence (DNA): TGCGCCAGCAGCCAAGATTTAGCGGGGCCTCTCACAGATACGCAGTATTTT. It yields the protein CASSQDLAGPLTDTQYF.

The chain couples TRBV5-1 to TRBJ2-5; the D is unclear. Trimming removed 2 bases at V and 3 bases at J, with 8 bases between. In germline, CDR1 is SGHRS, CDR2 YFSETQ. The CDR3 sequence is 13 residues long. CDR3 in amino acids: CASSFQTKETQYF. CDR3 bases: TGCGCCAGCAGCTTTCAGACGAAAGAGACCCAGTACTTC.

The chain is built from TRBV27 and TRBJ2-5, with 7 bases aligning to TRBD1. The germline V gene encodes CDR1 MNHEY and CDR2 SMNVEV (reference sequence). The CDR3 contains 15 residues. V shed 3 bases, J shed 2 bases, and the junction held 6 bases outside the gene matches. The CDR3 spells CASSFRDSGQETQYF. The CDR3 DNA is TGTGCCAGCAGTTTCCGGGACAGTGGACAAGAGACCCAGTACTTC.

Of note for this clone: One junction end does not reproduce the germline sequence, and a read error may be involved. The chain joins TRBV11-2 to TRBJ2-3; 12 positions match TRBD2. The V gene's germline CDR1 is SGHAT and CDR2 FQNNGV. This CDR3 has 15 residues. The CDR3: CASSFTSGGPFTASF. CDR3 coding DNA: TGTGCCAGCAGCTTTACTAGCGGGGGGCCCTTTACGGCGTCTTTT.

A word on this clone: The same CDR3 is also encoded by other DNA sequences in this sample. This chain joins TRBV19 and TRBJ2-5, with D possibly TRBD1 on 6 matching bases. Germline V gives CDR1 LNHDA, CDR2 SQIVND (reference sequence). Trimming pared 5 bases from V and 5 bases from J, leaving 6 bases between. The length of the CDR3 is 11 residues. This CDR3 reads CASSGGETQYF. The CDR3 DNA follows: TGTGCCAGTAGTGGGGGCGAGACCCAGTACTTC.

The chain uses TRBV7-2 and TRBJ2-5; 7 positions agree with TRBD2. Germline V gene data show CDR1 as SGHTA and CDR2 as FQGNSA. This CDR3 is 15 amino acids long. The junction had 8 bases not matched to a gene; V was cut back by 4 bases and J by 3 bases. CDR3 DNA sequence: TGTGCCAGCAGCTCCTTCGGGGGGAAAAAAGAGACCCAGTACTTC. Protein sequence: CASSSFGGKKETQYF. Combining the CDR3 with reference TRBV7-2 and TRBJ2-5 gives the whole variable domain GAGVSQSPSNKVTEKGKDVELRCDPISGHTALYWYRQSLGQGLEFLIYFQGNSAPDKSGLPSDRFSAERTGGSVSTLTIQRTQQEDSAVYLCASSSFGGKKETQYFGPGTRLLVL.

As concerns this clone: This sample includes further DNA sequences coding for the same CDR3. The chain combines TRBV6-5 with TRBJ2-5; D uncertain. V dropped 6 bases and J dropped 2 bases, with 4 bases sitting between them. The CDR3 has 11 residues. Looked up from germline, CDR1 is MNHEY and CDR2 is SVGAGI. The CDR3 nucleotides are TGTGCCAGCAGCCGACAAGAGACCCAGTACTTC. This sequence encodes CASSRQETQYF.